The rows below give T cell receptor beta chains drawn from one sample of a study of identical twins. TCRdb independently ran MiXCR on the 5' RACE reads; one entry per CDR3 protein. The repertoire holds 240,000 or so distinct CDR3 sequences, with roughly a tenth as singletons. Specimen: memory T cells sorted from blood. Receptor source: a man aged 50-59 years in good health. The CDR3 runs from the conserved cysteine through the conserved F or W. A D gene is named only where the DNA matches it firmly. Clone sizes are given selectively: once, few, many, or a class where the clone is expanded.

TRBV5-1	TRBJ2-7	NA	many	CASSLDSGSLGEQYF	TGCGCCAGCAGCTTGGACAGTGGGAGCCTTGGTGAGCAGTACTTC
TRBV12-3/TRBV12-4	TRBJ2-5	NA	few	CASSEMETQYF	TGTGCCAGCAGTGAGATGGAGACCCAGTACTTC
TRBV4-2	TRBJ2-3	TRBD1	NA	CASSTRTGSSTDTQYF	TGTGCCAGCAGCACCCGGACAGGATCTAGCACAGATACGCAGTATTTT
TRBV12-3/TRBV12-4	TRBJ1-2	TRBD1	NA	CASSLTGGSYTF	TGTGCCAGCAGTCTAACAGGGGGGAGCTACACCTTC
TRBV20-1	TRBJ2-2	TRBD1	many	CSASAQGGSGELFF	TGCAGTGCTAGCGCACAGGGGGGAAGCGGGGAGCTGTTTTTT
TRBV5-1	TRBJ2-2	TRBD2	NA	CASSYGLAGGPGELFF	TGCGCCAGCAGCTACGGACTAGCGGGGGGGCCCGGGGAGCTGTTTTTT
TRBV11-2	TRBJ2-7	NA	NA	CASARDEQYF	TGTGCCAGCGCCCGGGACGAGCAGTACTTC
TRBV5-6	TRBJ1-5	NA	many	CASSLNRDGNQPQHF	TGTGCCAGCAGCTTGAACAGGGACGGCAATCAGCCCCAGCATTTT
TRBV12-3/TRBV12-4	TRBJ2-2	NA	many	CASSYTGGGSGELFF	TGTGCCAGCAGCTATACAGGGGGAGGGTCTGGGGAGCTGTTTTTT
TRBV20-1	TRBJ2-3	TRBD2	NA	CSARGPSGTPTDTQYF	TGCAGTGCTAGGGGGCCTAGCGGGACCCCCACAGATACGCAGTATTTT
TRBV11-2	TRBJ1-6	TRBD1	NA	CASSASRTGNSPLPF	TGTGCCAGCAGCGCTAGCCGGACAGGGAATTCACCCCTCCCCTTT
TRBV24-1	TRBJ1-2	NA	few	CATSAQDYGSTF	TGTGCCACCAGTGCACAGGACTATGGCTCCACCTTC
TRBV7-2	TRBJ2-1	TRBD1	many	CASNNRGLTNEQFF	TGTGCCAGCAACAACAGGGGGCTTACGAATGAGCAGTTCTTC
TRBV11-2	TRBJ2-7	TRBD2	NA	CASSSRSGGRAYEQYF	TGTGCCAGCAGCTCGCGCAGTGGGGGGAGGGCCTACGAGCAGTACTTC
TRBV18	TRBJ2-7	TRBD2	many	CASSPPLPGTSPTEQYF	TGTGCCAGCTCACCTCCATTACCCGGGACTAGCCCAACAGAGCAGTACTTC
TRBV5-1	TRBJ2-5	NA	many	CASSLVQRETQYF	TGCGCCAGCAGCTTGGTGCAGAGGGAGACCCAGTACTTC
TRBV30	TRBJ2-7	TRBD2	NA	CAWSVTGGLDEQYF	TGTGCCTGGAGTGTGACGGGAGGTTTGGACGAGCAGTACTTC
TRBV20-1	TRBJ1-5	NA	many	CSARDLRHDSNQPQHF	TGCAGTGCTAGAGATCTTCGCCACGATAGCAATCAGCCCCAGCATTTT
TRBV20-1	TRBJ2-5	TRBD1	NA	CSANNRGPETQYF	TGCAGTGCTAACAACAGGGGTCCAGAGACCCAGTACTTC
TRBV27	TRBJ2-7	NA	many	CASRKPRLSSYEQYF	TGTGCCAGCAGAAAACCGAGATTAAGCTCCTACGAGCAGTACTTC
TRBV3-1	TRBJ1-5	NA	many	CASSQDGVQPQHF	TGTGCCAGCAGCCAAGACGGGGTCCAGCCCCAGCATTTT
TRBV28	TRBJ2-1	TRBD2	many	CASRGLGLAGGNEQFF	TGTGCCAGCAGAGGTCTGGGACTAGCGGGAGGCAATGAGCAGTTCTTC
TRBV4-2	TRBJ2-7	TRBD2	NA	CASSQSIAGELSYEQYF	TGTGCCAGCAGCCAGAGCATAGCGGGGGAGCTCTCCTACGAGCAGTACTTC
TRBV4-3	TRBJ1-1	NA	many	CASSQGFRVDTEAFF	TGCGCCAGCAGCCAAGGCTTCAGGGTCGACACTGAAGCTTTCTTT
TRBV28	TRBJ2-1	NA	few	CASSLADSPYNEQFF	TGTGCCAGCAGTTTAGCGGACAGCCCCTACAATGAGCAGTTCTTC
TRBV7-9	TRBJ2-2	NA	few	CASSSRRTGELFF	TGTGCCAGCAGCTCGCGCAGGACCGGGGAGCTGTTTTTT
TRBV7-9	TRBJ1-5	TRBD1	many	CASSWDSNQPQHF	TGTGCCAGCAGCTGGGACAGTAATCAGCCCCAGCATTTT
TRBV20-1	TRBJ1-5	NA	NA	CSANNSPGGGYSNQPQHF	TGCAGTGCTAACAACAGCCCAGGAGGGGGGTATAGCAATCAGCCCCAGCATTTT
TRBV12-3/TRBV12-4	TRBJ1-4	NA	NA	CASSPALPNEKLFF	TGTGCCAGCAGTCCTGCGCTCCCCAATGAAAAACTGTTTTTT
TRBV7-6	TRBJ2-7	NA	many	CASSPRSGKTSYEQYF	TGTGCCAGCAGCCCGAGATCGGGGAAGACCTCCTACGAGCAGTACTTC
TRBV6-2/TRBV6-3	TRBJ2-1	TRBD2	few	CASSYSLREDYNEQFF	TGTGCCAGCAGTTACTCTCTCCGGGAGGACTACAATGAGCAGTTCTTC
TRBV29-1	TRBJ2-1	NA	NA	CSVEVPPRDNEQFF	TGCAGCGTTGAAGTACCCCCGCGCGACAATGAGCAGTTCTTC
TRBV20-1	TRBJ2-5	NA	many	CSAHRLEAQETQYF	TGCAGTGCCCATCGATTGGAGGCCCAAGAGACCCAGTACTTC
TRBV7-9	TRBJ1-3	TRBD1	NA	CASSATRGNSRGNTIYF	TGTGCCAGCAGCGCAACCAGGGGGAATTCGAGAGGAAACACCATATATTTT
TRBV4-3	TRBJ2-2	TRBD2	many	CASSQASGRAGELFF	TGCGCCAGCAGCCAAGCTAGCGGGAGAGCCGGGGAGCTGTTTTTT
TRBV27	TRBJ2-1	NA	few	CASSYSRAANEQFF	TGTGCCAGCAGTTACAGTCGAGCGGCAAATGAGCAGTTCTTC
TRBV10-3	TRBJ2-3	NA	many	CAIRNQGTDTQYF	TGTGCCATCAGAAATCAGGGGACAGATACGCAGTATTTT
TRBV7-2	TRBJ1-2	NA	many	CASSVDSGYGYTF	TGTGCCAGCAGCGTGGATTCGGGCTATGGCTACACCTTC
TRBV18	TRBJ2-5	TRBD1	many	CASSPRAGQGTETQYF	TGTGCCAGCTCACCTCGAGCGGGACAGGGGACGGAGACCCAGTACTTC
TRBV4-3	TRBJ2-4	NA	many	CASSQNVGGPSGNIQYF	TGCGCCAGCAGCCAAAACGTAGGGGGGCCTTCCGGAAACATTCAGTACTTC
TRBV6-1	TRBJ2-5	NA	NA	CASSPAFQETQYF	TGTGCCAGCAGTCCGGCATTCCAAGAGACCCAGTACTTC
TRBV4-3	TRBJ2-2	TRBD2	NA	CASSQEVLAGGVINTGELFF	TGCGCCAGCAGCCAAGAAGTACTAGCGGGAGGGGTAATCAACACCGGGGAGCTGTTTTTT
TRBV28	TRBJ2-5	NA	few	CASSSSEGGGFKETQYF	TGTGCCAGCAGTTCCTCCGAGGGTGGGGGCTTTAAAGAGACCCAGTACTTC
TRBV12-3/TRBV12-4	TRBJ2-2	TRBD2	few	CASRPLADTGELFF	TGTGCCAGCAGGCCGCTAGCGGACACCGGGGAGCTGTTTTTT
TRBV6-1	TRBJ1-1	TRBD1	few	CASRVRTGGWNTEAFF	TGTGCCAGCAGAGTTCGGACAGGGGGCTGGAACACTGAAGCTTTCTTT
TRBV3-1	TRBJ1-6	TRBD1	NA	CASRETGTDNSPLHF	TGTGCCAGCAGGGAGACCGGGACAGATAATTCACCCCTCCACTTT
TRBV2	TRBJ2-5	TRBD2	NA	CASSSGTSGSIETQYF	TGTGCCAGCAGTTCCGGGACTAGCGGGAGTATCGAGACCCAGTACTTC